Each of the 3 T cell receptor beta chains below was sequenced from the same sample in a study of shared clonotypes between healthy human individuals. As defined, naive CD8 cells were CD45RO-negative and positively selected for CCR7, with terminally differentiated effector memory CD45RA+ cells excluded. Sequencing used immunoSEQ multiplex PCR; TCRdb keeps in-frame clones, though not all of them. The data show about 2 million clones, about 94% seen once. The material sequenced was naive CD8+ T cells sorted from blood. These receptors came from a man younger than 35 in good health.

The chain combines TRBV4-1 with TRBJ1-2, with a weak D call TRBD1 (5 bases). The CDR3 is made up of 14 amino acids. Looked up from germline, CDR1 is MGHRA and CDR2 is YSYEKL. The V and J ends lost 4 bases and 0 bases respectively, with 9 bases between them. The CDR3 here is CASSPGRANYGYTF. The CDR3 coding sequence is TGCGCCAGCAGCCCGGGACGGGCTAACTATGGCTACACCTTC.

This sequence joins TRBV5-1 and TRBJ1-6; 7 nucleotides align to TRBD1. The germline CDR1 and CDR2 sequences are SGHRS and YFSETQ. V lost 3 bases and J lost 8; bases outside the gene matches: 2. This CDR3 region has 13 residues. CDR3 nucleotides: TGCGCCAGCAGCTGGGACAGTGATTCACCCCTCCACTTT. Encoded protein: CASSWDSDSPLHF.

This clone came up a few times. Other DNA sequences from this sample encode an identical CDR3 as well. This chain links TRBV6-1 with TRBJ1-1; D is undetermined. The CDR3 has 14 amino acids. Germline V gives CDR1 MNHNS, CDR2 SASEGT. V was trimmed by 2 bases and J by 1 base, leaving 8 bases between them. The CDR3 region is CASSERGRNTEAFF. The CDR3, as DNA: TGTGCCAGCAGTGAAAGAGGACGGAACACTGAAGCTTTCTTT.